A selection of T cell receptor beta chains follows, all from one sample in a study of blood T cell repertoires in COVID-19. Only in-frame clones appear in the TCRdb table, and some are missing; sequencing was by immunoSEQ multiplex PCR. The sample records 350,000 to 500,000 clones, around 90% being singletons. The sequenced sample consisted of peripheral blood. The receptors were gathered from a man aged 18 to 30 with COVID-19, enrolled during active disease. Each CDR3 is given with its conserved first and last residue.

v_call cdr3_aa
TRBV27 CASSPTGPGYGYTF
TRBV18 CASSETRLDRGYNEQFF
TRBV2 CASSEALGWLAGGVVYNEQFF
TRBV4-1 CASSQPDRINQPQHF
TRBV30 CAWSLASGRLETQYF
TRBV7-9 CASSHTQGLLFDEQFF
TRBV7-6 CASSLDRTYEQYF
TRBV4-1 CASSREGSRSTEAFF
TRBV28 CASSFRPGGYQETQYF
TRBV5-1 CASSWDRGNNEQFF
TRBV19 CASSTGLAHEQYF
TRBV5-1 CASSLSTNRYISYEQYF
TRBV18 CASSPSTGMVEQYF
TRBV10-2 CASSEKSGDEQFF
TRBV2 CASSDTGFGELFF
TRBV2 CASRLTSGRADTQYF
TRBV24-1 CATSDPGFRTDTQYF
TRBV11-1 CASSLAFGGGSITYEQYF
TRBV11-2 CASSSTSGTTDTQYF
TRBV3-1/TRBV3-2 CASSFAYEQYF
TRBV20-1 CSASQQGAFYGYTF
TRBV5-1 CASSLFGESDTQYF
TRBV6-5 CASRRENTEAFF
TRBV7-9 CASSLGQGREKLFF
TRBV6-2/TRBV6-3 CASSSLWSGDYYEQYF
TRBV5-4 CASVKGDEQFF
TRBV5-5 CASSRTGYSSYNEQFF
TRBV4-1 CASSQAVLGLAGVAEQFF
TRBV3-1/TRBV3-2 CASSSILGTTDTQYF
TRBV29-1 CSVARTGASDEQFF
TRBV30 CAWRGQGSNQPQHF
TRBV2 CASSTGIWETQYF
TRBV21-1 CASSIRTDRNTIYF
TRBV11-3 CAISGGGTYNEQFF
TRBV5-4 CASSLPGQGAAYEQYF
TRBV3-1/TRBV3-2 CASSQGRGLGELFF
TRBV6-1 CASSELAGGYNEQFF
TRBV11-2 CASSFTPDTIYF
TRBV6-4 CASSAGVGTDTQYF
TRBV7-9 CASSLDGSNSPLHF
TRBV5-6 CASTPSWRGEAFF
TRBV11-3 CASSISGRFETQYF
TRBV7-7 CASSLQPELAGVDNEQFF
TRBV2 CASSLTSGSYNEQFF
TRBV7-9 CASSLRGQGPYNEQFF
TRBV2 CASDSGSILTDTQYF
TRBV5-1 CASSFTGSGNTIYF
TRBV6-4 CASSVQGASYNEQFF
TRBV6-5 CASSSRDRAGYTF
TRBV7-9 CASSLAVGSLDHEQFF
TRBV18 CASSPRADRHNQPQHF
TRBV7-9 CASSSSSTDTQYF
TRBV5-1 CASSSGQYNEQFF
TRBV28 CASSLLRVTDTQYF
TRBV6-5 CASSDMDKNIQYF
TRBV6-5 CASSYSQGTSGEQFF
TRBV7-9 CASSSTGTVRYGYTF